The 3 T cell receptor beta chains below all came from one sample that was sequenced in a study of shared clonotypes between healthy human individuals. Clones were read by immunoSEQ multiplex PCR, and TCRdb kept only the in-frame ones, dropping some. The table lists some 2 million clones, just under 95% of them singletons. CD45RO-negative cells were positively selected for CCR7, leaving out terminally differentiated effector memory CD45RA+ cells. Input material: naive CD8+ T cells sorted from blood. These receptors were taken from a young man in good health.

The sample holds one count of this clone. This chain joins TRBV7-9 and TRBJ2-1; no reliable D call. V lost 3 bases to trimming and J lost 7 bases, with 7 bases between them. Looked up from germline, CDR1 is SEHNR and CDR2 is FQNEAQ (reference sequence). The CDR3 runs 12 residues. CDR3 amino acids: CASSFNGNEQFF. Here the CDR3 DNA reads TGTGCCAGCAGCTTTAATGGTAATGAGCAGTTCTTC.

The rearrangement links TRBV27 to TRBJ1-5, with D possibly TRBD1 on 6 matching bases. V lost 0 bases to trimming and J lost 7 bases, with 16 bases between them. The CDR3 has 16 residues. Germline assignment: CDR1 MNHEY and CDR2 SMNVEV (reference sequence). The CDR3, as DNA: TGTGCCAGCAGTTTATCTTCAGGGGAACTACAACAGCCCCAGCATTTT. This gives the protein CASSLSSGELQQPQHF.

J is TRBJ1-2 and V is TRBV11-2, with 7 positions matching TRBD1. The V and J ends lost 4 bases and 6 bases, in that order; junction bases with no gene match: 17. CDR3 length: 17 residues. Germline V gene lookup returns CDR1 SGHAT and CDR2 FQNNGV. CDR3 in DNA: TGTGCCAGCAGCTCAGCCCCAGGGGGTTACGCTGCTGATGGCTACACCTTC. This codes for CASSSAPGGYAADGYTF.